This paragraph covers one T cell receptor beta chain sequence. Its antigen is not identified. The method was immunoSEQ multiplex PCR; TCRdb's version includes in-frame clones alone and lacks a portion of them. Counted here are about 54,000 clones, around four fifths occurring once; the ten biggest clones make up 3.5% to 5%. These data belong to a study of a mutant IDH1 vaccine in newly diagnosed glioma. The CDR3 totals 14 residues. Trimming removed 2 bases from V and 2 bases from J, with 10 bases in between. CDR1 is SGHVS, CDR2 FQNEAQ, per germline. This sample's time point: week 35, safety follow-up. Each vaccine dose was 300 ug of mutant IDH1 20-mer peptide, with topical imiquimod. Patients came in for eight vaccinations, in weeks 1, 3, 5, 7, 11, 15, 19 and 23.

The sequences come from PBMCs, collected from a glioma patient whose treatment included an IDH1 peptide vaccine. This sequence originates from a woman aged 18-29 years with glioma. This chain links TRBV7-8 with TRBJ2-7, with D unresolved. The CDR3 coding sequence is TGTGCCAGCAGCTTATTACGGAAAACCTACGAGCAGTACTTC. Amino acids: CASSLLRKTYEQYF.